This T cell receptor beta chain was captured by sequencing in a study of cytomegalovirus exposure and HLA in healthy donors (dated by TCRdb to the late 2010s). In the study overall: According to a later analysis, the 120 or so validation repertoires were produced on the same platform as the approximately 690 repertoires of the first cohort. To predict cytomegalovirus infection status, the study combined high-throughput TCR immunosequencing, statistical association of individual TCRs with disease status, and machine learning. The study aimed to test whether signatures of past pathogen exposure could be identified by cataloging public T cell receptors. In addition to the first cohort of 666 subjects, a separate validation cohort of 130 or so different subjects was used.

The library was made by the immunoSEQ multiplex PCR assay. The authors' pipeline ran thus. To diagnose cytomegalovirus status from the catalog of TCR beta chain sequences, a statistical classification framework was built. The table was pulled from immuneACCESS by TCRdb, which kept in-frame rearrangements only. Such tables lose some clones; where checked, under half of the loss comes from unresolved V genes, and the rest has no known cause. The V and J calls and clone size are taken from that table; D and trimming were inferred from the DNA. The sample table contains some 130,000 clones; only one count was recorded for approximately 87% of them. The ten largest clones take up approximately 3% of the sample. This clone was detected once. Its antigen is unknown. No base quality values were provided; no much bigger clone lies one nucleotide off. V is pared back by 6 bases and J by 8 bases, with 17 bases lying between the germline termini. The CDR3 starts with the cysteine, ends with the phenylalanine, and has 14 residues. Only the CDR3 DNA is retained, 42 bases long and in frame from the first base. The germline V gene sets CDR1 to MRHNA and CDR2 to SNTAGT.

The donors belonged to the validation cohort of over a hundred subjects, which was separate from the roughly 680-subject first cohort. General findings and caveats noted by the study authors: It was suggested by the authors that the approach could potentially be generalized to other disease states and immunological phenotypes. In vitro tests confirmed that a few of the cytomegalovirus-associated TCR beta chains recognize cytomegalovirus antigens. A later analysis lacked HLA typing for the validation cohort, so it scored co-occurrence in that cohort across all 110 or so repertoires. Across donors, most TCR sequences were observed very rarely, whereas some public TCRs were present in many individuals. In both the original and validation cohorts, the classifier was reported to diagnose cytomegalovirus status with high specificity and sensitivity. In the study, about 150 TCR beta chains were listed as associated with cytomegalovirus. Of the cluster scores, 85% to 95% were above 0 in a later analysis, which found that TCRs clustered in the first cohort also tended to co-occur in the roughly 130 validation repertoires.

Sequenced material: PBMCs. The rearranged segments are TRBV6-4 and TRBJ2-1; no D gene can be assigned with confidence. This clonotype originated in a man aged 18 to 30 in good health and CMV-seronegative. The CDR3 here reads CASSFHGLGYEQFF. DNA sequence: TGTGCCAGCAGCTTTCATGGGTTGGGCTATGAGCAGTTCTTC.